Here is one TCR beta chain with its context. Its matching antigen is unknown. A J-beta primer mix and a sample-barcoded 5' primer were used in a second PCR of about 7 to 12 cycles. TCRdb processed the 5' RACE reads anew with MiXCR; each CDR3 protein has one entry. The repertoire consists of 700,000 to 950,000 distinct CDR3 sequences, with about 62% occurring once and the leading ten covering 20% to 25%. The data derive from a study of blood T cells in healthy people across ages. The study, taken as a whole, reports: Among T cells, TCR beta diversity per million cells dropped roughly linearly as age rose. Donor CMV infection status was unknown, possibly confounding age-related changes in expanded clonotypes. A strong correlation between TCR beta diversity and naive T cell percentage was seen.

The germline V and J ends were trimmed by 0 bases and 6 bases, with 12 bases remaining between them. This CDR3 has 15 amino acids. Germline V gene lookup returns CDR1 LGHNA and CDR2 YSLEER. This sequence originates from a man aged 25 to 45 in good health. The sample was blood. V is TRBV4-3 and J is TRBJ2-1; no firm D call. The CDR3, as DNA: TGCGCCAGCAGCCAAGAGGCACTCGGCCCCAATGAGCAGTTCTTC. It codes for CASSQEALGPNEQFF.